A selection of T cell receptor beta chains follows, all from one sample in a study of blood T cell repertoires in COVID-19. Some clones are missing from TCRdb's copy, which holds only in-frame ones; the method was immunoSEQ multiplex PCR. The sample comprises 25,000 to 35,000 clones, around 82% of which are singletons, and about 15% rests with the top ten. Sequencing input: peripheral blood. The receptors derive from a man aged 65-85 years with active COVID-19. The CDR3 runs from the conserved cysteine through the conserved F or W. Fields, in order: D gene, clone size, J gene, V gene, CDR3 DNA, CDR3 protein. A D gene is named only where the DNA matches it firmly. Part of the rows lack a size; the others show once, few, many or a class for expanded clones.

D: TRBD2; size: -; J: TRBJ2-1; V: TRBV27; DNA: TGTGCCAGCAGCCATGGCGGGGGGGCAGGGGAGCAGTTCTTC; CDR3: CASSHGGGAGEQFF
D: -; size: -; J: TRBJ1-1; V: TRBV5-8; DNA: TGTGCCAGCAGCTTAAATGTTGGAGCGACGAACACTGAAGCTTTCTTT; CDR3: CASSLNVGATNTEAFF
D: -; size: -; J: TRBJ2-2; V: TRBV7-9; DNA: TGTGCCAGCAGCTTGGGAGGTGGACGAGGCACCGGGGAGCTGTTTTTT; CDR3: CASSLGGGRGTGELFF
D: TRBD2; size: -; J: TRBJ2-7; V: TRBV4-1; DNA: TGCGCCAGCAGCCAGGGCGGAGGTAGCGGGGCCTACGAGCAGTACTTC; CDR3: CASSQGGGSGAYEQYF
D: TRBD2; size: -; J: TRBJ2-1; V: TRBV2; DNA: TGTGCCAGCAGTATAAGCGGGGGGGCCGGGAATGAGCAGTTCTTC; CDR3: CASSISGGAGNEQFF
D: -; size: -; J: TRBJ2-7; V: TRBV28; DNA: TGTGCCAGCAGTCTTTCGACAAAAATCTCCTACGAGCAGTACTTC; CDR3: CASSLSTKISYEQYF
D: -; size: -; J: TRBJ2-1; V: TRBV24-1; DNA: TGTGCCACCAGTGATTTGGCTAACCCAAGCTCCTACAATGAGCAGTTCTTC; CDR3: CATSDLANPSSYNEQFF
D: -; size: -; J: TRBJ1-6; V: TRBV4-1; DNA: TGCGCCAGCAGCCGATCCGGGGTAATGGATTCACCCCTCCACTTT; CDR3: CASSRSGVMDSPLHF
D: -; size: -; J: TRBJ2-2; V: TRBV7-2; DNA: TGTGCCAGCAGCTCCTACAGGAACACCGGGGAGCTGTTTTTT; CDR3: CASSSYRNTGELFF
D: TRBD1; size: -; J: TRBJ2-5; V: TRBV7-2; DNA: TGTGCCAGCAGCCGGGACAGGGGGTGGCAGACCCAGTACTTC; CDR3: CASSRDRGWQTQYF
D: TRBD1; size: once; J: TRBJ1-5; V: TRBV19; DNA: TGTGCCAGTAGTATACAGGGGGTCGGTCAGCCCCAGCATTTT; CDR3: CASSIQGVGQPQHF
D: TRBD1; size: -; J: TRBJ2-3; V: TRBV9; DNA: TGTGCCAGCAGCGTAGCTAGGAACAGGGGTACAGATACGCAGTATTTT; CDR3: CASSVARNRGTDTQYF
D: -; size: -; J: TRBJ2-1; V: TRBV9; DNA: TGTGCCAGCAGCGTAGACGGGGGGCCCGGTGAGCAGTTCTTC; CDR3: CASSVDGGPGEQFF
D: -; size: few; J: TRBJ2-7; V: TRBV5-6; DNA: TGTGCCAGCAGCGCACGAGGGGGACTACTCTCCTACGAGCAGTACTTC; CDR3: CASSARGGLLSYEQYF
D: -; size: -; J: TRBJ2-1; V: TRBV7-2; DNA: TGTGCCAGCAGCCTGGGACTTTACAATGAGCAGTTCTTC; CDR3: CASSLGLYNEQFF
D: -; size: -; J: TRBJ2-5; V: TRBV12-1; DNA: TGTGCCAGGAACTCAGAGACCCAGTACTTC; CDR3: CARNSETQYF
D: -; size: medium-sized; J: TRBJ2-5; V: TRBV2; DNA: TGTGCCAGCAGTGAAGCCAGGACCCAGTACTTC; CDR3: CASSEARTQYF
D: -; size: -; J: TRBJ1-1; V: TRBV11-3; DNA: TGTGCCAGCACCGCGGGGGAGACCCTTGCCGAAGCTTTCTTT; CDR3: CASTAGETLAEAFF
D: -; size: -; J: TRBJ2-7; V: TRBV2; DNA: TGTGCCAGCAGGGACAGCTACGAGCAGTACTTC; CDR3: CASRDSYEQYF
D: -; size: -; J: TRBJ2-3; V: TRBV28; DNA: TGTGCCAGCAGTTTCCTAAGCGGCACAGATACGCAGTATTTT; CDR3: CASSFLSGTDTQYF
D: TRBD2; size: -; J: TRBJ2-1; V: TRBV9; DNA: TGTGCCAGCAGCGTAGACCACCGCAGGACTAGCGGGGTTATGAATGAGCAGTTCTTC; CDR3: CASSVDHRRTSGVMNEQFF
D: -; size: few; J: TRBJ2-7; V: TRBV28; DNA: TGTGCCAGCAGTTTGCCCGCCACAGACGAGCAGTACTTC; CDR3: CASSLPATDEQYF
D: -; size: -; J: TRBJ2-7; V: TRBV18; DNA: TGTGCCAGCTCACCCCAGGCCAGGGCTGAGCAGTACTTC; CDR3: CASSPQARAEQYF
D: -; size: -; J: TRBJ2-2; V: TRBV9; DNA: TGTGCCAGCAGCGTAGCGGGGAGCGGGGAGCTGTTTTTT; CDR3: CASSVAGSGELFF
D: TRBD1; size: -; J: TRBJ1-1; V: TRBV6-5; DNA: TGTGCCAGCAGGCAACAGGGGGTGAACACTGAAGCTTTCTTT; CDR3: CASRQQGVNTEAFF
D: -; size: once; J: TRBJ1-3; V: TRBV18; DNA: TGTGCCAGCTCACCGGGTCCGCTAGGCTCTGGAAACACCATATATTTT; CDR3: CASSPGPLGSGNTIYF
D: -; size: -; J: TRBJ1-6; V: TRBV2; DNA: TGTGCCAGCAAAATCGACAGATCTAATTCACCCCTCCACTTT; CDR3: CASKIDRSNSPLHF
D: -; size: medium-sized; J: TRBJ2-7; V: TRBV6-2/TRBV6-3; DNA: TGTGCCAGCAGCAAGGGAGGGGGGGCCTACGAGCAGTACTTC; CDR3: CASSKGGGAYEQYF
D: TRBD1; size: -; J: TRBJ2-5; V: TRBV9; DNA: TGTGCCAGCAGCGGAGGGACAGGGTGGGAGACCCAGTACTTC; CDR3: CASSGGTGWETQYF
D: -; size: few; J: TRBJ2-7; V: TRBV3-1/TRBV3-2; DNA: TGTGCCAGCAGCCCCACCGGGGTAGGGAACGAGCAGTACTTC; CDR3: CASSPTGVGNEQYF
D: TRBD2; size: once; J: TRBJ2-1; V: TRBV27; DNA: TGTGCCAGCAGTTTCGGGGGGGCCAGCTACAATGAGCAGTTCTTC; CDR3: CASSFGGASYNEQFF
D: TRBD1; size: -; J: TRBJ2-3; V: TRBV5-4; DNA: TGTGCCAGCAGCGCGGGACAGGTGAACACAGATACGCAGTATTTT; CDR3: CASSAGQVNTDTQYF
D: -; size: -; J: TRBJ1-1; V: TRBV29-1; DNA: TGCAGCTCGCAGACAGCACCTAACACTGAAGCTTTCTTT; CDR3: CSSQTAPNTEAFF
D: TRBD2; size: -; J: TRBJ2-3; V: TRBV7-3; DNA: TGTGCCAGCAGCCACGGCGGGGGGCTGACAGATACGCAGTATTTT; CDR3: CASSHGGGLTDTQYF
D: TRBD2; size: -; J: TRBJ2-5; V: TRBV7-3; DNA: TGTGCCAGCAGCTTAGGACTAGCGGGGGTGGAGACCCAGTACTTC; CDR3: CASSLGLAGVETQYF
D: -; size: -; J: TRBJ2-5; V: TRBV25-1; DNA: TGTGCCAACTCAGAACCGGGGGTTAAAGAGACCCAGTACTTC; CDR3: CANSEPGVKETQYF
D: -; size: -; J: TRBJ2-7; V: TRBV7-2; DNA: TGTGCCAGCAGCTCCCCGGATTGGACTTCCTACGAGCAGTACTTC; CDR3: CASSSPDWTSYEQYF
D: TRBD1; size: -; J: TRBJ2-1; V: TRBV5-1; DNA: TGCGCCAGTCGGGACAGCTACAATGAGCAGTTCTTC; CDR3: CASRDSYNEQFF
D: -; size: few; J: TRBJ1-1; V: TRBV30; DNA: TGTGCCTGGAGTCCAGGGCGGACTGAAGCTTTCTTT; CDR3: CAWSPGRTEAFF
D: -; size: -; J: TRBJ1-2; V: TRBV7-3; DNA: TGTGCCAGCAGCTTAGGTCCGAGGGAGGGCTATGGCTACACCTTC; CDR3: CASSLGPREGYGYTF